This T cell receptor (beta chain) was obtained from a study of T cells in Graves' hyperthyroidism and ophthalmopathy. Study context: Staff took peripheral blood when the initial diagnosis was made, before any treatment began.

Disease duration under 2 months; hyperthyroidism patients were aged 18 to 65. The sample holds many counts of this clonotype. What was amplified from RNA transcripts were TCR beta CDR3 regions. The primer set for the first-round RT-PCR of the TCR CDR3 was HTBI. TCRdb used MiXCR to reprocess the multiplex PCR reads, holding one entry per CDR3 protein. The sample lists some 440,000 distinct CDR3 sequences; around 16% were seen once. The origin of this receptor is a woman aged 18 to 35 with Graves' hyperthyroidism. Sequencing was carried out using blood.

In DNA form, the CDR3 reads TGTGCCAGCAGCGCTGCCGCAGGGATTGAGCAGTTCTTC. This translates into CASSAAAGIEQFF. V usage is TRBV7-3 and J usage is TRBJ2-1; TRBD1 is a possible D gene (5 bases). This CDR3 is 13 amino acids long. The germline V gene has CDR1 SGHTA and CDR2 FQGTGA. The germline V and J ends were trimmed by 5 bases and 9 bases, with 14 bases remaining between them.